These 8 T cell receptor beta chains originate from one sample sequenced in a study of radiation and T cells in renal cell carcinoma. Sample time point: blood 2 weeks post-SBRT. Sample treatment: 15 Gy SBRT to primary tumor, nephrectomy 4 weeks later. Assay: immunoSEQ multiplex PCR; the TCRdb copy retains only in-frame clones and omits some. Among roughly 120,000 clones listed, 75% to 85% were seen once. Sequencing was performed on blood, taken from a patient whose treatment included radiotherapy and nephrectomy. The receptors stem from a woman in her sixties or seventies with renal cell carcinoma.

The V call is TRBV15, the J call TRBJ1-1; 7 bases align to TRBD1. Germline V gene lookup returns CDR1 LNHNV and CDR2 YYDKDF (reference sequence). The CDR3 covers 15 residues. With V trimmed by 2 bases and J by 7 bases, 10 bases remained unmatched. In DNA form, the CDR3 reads TGTGCCACCAGCAGACCCGGGACAGCCTCGAATGAAGCTTTCTTT. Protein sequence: CATSRPGTASNEAFF.

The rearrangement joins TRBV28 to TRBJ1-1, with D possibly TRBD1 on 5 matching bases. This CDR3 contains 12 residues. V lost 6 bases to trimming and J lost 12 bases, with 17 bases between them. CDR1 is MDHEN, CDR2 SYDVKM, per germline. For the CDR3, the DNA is TGTGCCAGCAGACTCTATGGGGGACTGTCTTTCTTT. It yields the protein CASRLYGGLSFF.

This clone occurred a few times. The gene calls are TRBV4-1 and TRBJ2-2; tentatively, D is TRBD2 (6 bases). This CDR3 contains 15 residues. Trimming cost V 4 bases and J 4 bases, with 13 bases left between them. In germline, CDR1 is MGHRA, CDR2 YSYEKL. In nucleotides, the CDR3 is TGCGCCAGCAGCCGCGGGACTTTACTCACCGGGGAGCTGTTTTTT. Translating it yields CASSRGTLLTGELFF.

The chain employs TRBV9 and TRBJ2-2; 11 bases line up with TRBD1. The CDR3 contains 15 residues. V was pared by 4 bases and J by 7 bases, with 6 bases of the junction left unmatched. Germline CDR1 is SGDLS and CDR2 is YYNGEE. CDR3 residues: CASSKGQGASGELFF. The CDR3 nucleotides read TGTGCCAGCAGCAAAGGACAGGGGGCAAGCGGGGAGCTGTTTTTT.

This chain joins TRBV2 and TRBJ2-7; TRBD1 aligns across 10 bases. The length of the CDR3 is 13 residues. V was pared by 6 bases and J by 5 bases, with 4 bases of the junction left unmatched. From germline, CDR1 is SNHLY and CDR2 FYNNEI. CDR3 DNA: TGTGCCAGCAGCGGGACAGGGGACCACGAGCAGTACTTC. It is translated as CASSGTGDHEQYF.

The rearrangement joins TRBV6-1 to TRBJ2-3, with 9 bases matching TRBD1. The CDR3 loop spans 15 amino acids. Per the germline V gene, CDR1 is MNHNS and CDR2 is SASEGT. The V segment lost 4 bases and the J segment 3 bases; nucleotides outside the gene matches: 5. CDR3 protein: CASSGRDRATDTQYF. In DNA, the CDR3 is TGTGCCAGCAGTGGCCGGGACAGGGCTACAGATACGCAGTATTTT.

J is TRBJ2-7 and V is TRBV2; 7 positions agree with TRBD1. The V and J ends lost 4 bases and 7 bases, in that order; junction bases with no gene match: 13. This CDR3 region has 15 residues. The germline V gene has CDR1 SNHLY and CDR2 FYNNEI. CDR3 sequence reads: CASSGDRATRREQYF. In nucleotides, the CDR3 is TGTGCCAGCAGTGGAGACAGGGCGACCCGGAGGGAGCAGTACTTC.

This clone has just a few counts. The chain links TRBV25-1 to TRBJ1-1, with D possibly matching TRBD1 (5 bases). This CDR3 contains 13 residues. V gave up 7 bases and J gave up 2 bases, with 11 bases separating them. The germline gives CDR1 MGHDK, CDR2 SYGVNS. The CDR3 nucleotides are TGTGCCAGCACCTTGACAGAAAACACTGAAGCTTTCTTT. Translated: CASTLTENTEAFF. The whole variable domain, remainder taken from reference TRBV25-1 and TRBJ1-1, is EADIYQTPRYLVIGTGKKITLECSQTMGHDKMYWYQQDPGMELHLIHYSYGVNSTEKGDLSSESTVSRIRTEHFPLTLESARPSHTSQYLCASTLTENTEAFFGQGTRLTVV.